These 10 T cell receptor beta chains were sequenced from one sample in a study of beta chain features in type 1 diabetes. Investigators reverse transcribed all isolated RNA, so they sequenced expressed TCRB transcripts. Assay used: immunoSEQ multiplex PCR; TCRdb lists only in-frame clones, some missing. This table has 600,000 to 750,000 clones, around 12% appearing once. No antigen is known for these receptors. The study, taken as a whole, reports: There was a moderate but significant shortening of TCRB CDR3s in all four CD4+ subsets of Type 1 diabetes patients.

Sample: naive CD4+ T cells from blood. These TCRs come from a man aged 25-45 years with type 1 diabetes.

The chain recombines TRBV30 with TRBJ1-4; D is ambiguous. The CDR3 is made up of 16 amino acids. Deletions cut 4 bases from V and 4 bases from J, with 19 bases between. CDR1 is GTSNPN, CDR2 SVGIG, per germline (reference sequence). The CDR3 is CAWTAKGRTNNEKLFF. CDR3 DNA: TGTGCCTGGACCGCCAAAGGCAGGACGAATAATGAAAAACTGTTTTTT.

This clone has just a few counts. CDR3 in amino acids: CASGTRGNYGYTF. The CDR3 nucleotides read TGTGCCAGCGGAACCCGGGGTAACTATGGCTACACCTTC. The rearrangement links TRBV28 to TRBJ1-2; D ambiguous. The CDR3 covers 13 residues. V was clipped by 8 bases and J by 1 base, with 11 bases between them. Germline CDR1 reads MDHEN; CDR2 reads SYDVKM.

Only a few counts were recorded for this clone. This rearrangement joins TRBV9 to TRBJ1-3; D gene unclear. Germline V gives CDR1 SGDLS, CDR2 YYNGEE. The CDR3 covers 16 residues. The V end lost 0 bases, the J end lost 3 bases, and 13 bases lay between the germline ends. As DNA, the CDR3 is TGTGCCAGCAGCGTAGCAACGGGCCCTTATGGAAACACCATATATTTT. Amino acids: CASSVATGPYGNTIYF.

In this sample, this clone turned up a few times. V gene TRBV28 combines with J gene TRBJ2-1; TRBD1 aligns across 8 bases. The length of the CDR3 is 14 residues. CDR1 is MDHEN and CDR2 is SYDVKM in the germline V gene. V shed 2 bases, J shed 4 bases, and the junction held 1 base outside the gene matches. CDR3 in amino acids: CASSLRQGYNEQFF. CDR3 bases: TGTGCCAGCAGTTTAAGACAGGGGTACAATGAGCAGTTCTTC.

The chain couples TRBV7-2 to TRBJ1-3; 8 positions match TRBD1. CDR1 and CDR2 from the germline V gene are SGHTA and FQGNSA. V was pared by 5 bases and J by 2 bases, with 11 bases of the junction left unmatched. The CDR3 spans 17 residues. The CDR3 is CASSPAGTGFTGNTIYF. CDR3 DNA: TGTGCCAGCAGCCCAGCAGGGACAGGTTTCACTGGAAACACCATATATTTT.

The V and J genes are TRBV28 and TRBJ2-5, with 8 bases matching TRBD1. The CDR3 runs to 15 residues. Per germline, CDR1 MDHEN and CDR2 SYDVKM. The J segment lost 1 base and the V segment lost 4 bases, leaving 5 bases of the junction unmatched. This chain's CDR3 is CASSWGQATQETQYF. In DNA form, the CDR3 reads TGTGCCAGCAGTTGGGGACAGGCTACCCAAGAGACCCAGTACTTC.

This CDR3 is CASDFWTGNQPQHF. The CDR3 DNA sequence: TGTGCCAGCGATTTTTGGACGGGCAATCAGCCCCAGCATTTT. The chain combines TRBV6-5 with TRBJ1-5; no definite D call. The germline gives CDR1 MNHEY, CDR2 SVGAGI. There are 14 residues in the CDR3. V gave up 8 bases and J gave up 2 bases, with 13 bases separating them.

This clone turned up a few times. Other DNA sequences in this specimen translate into the identical CDR3. CDR3 in DNA: TGCGCCAGCAGCTTGGCTAGAGGGGGAACAGATACGCAGTATTTT. Translation: CASSLARGGTDTQYF. The chain links TRBV5-1 to TRBJ2-3; TRBD1 might be the D (6 bases). Trimming removed 0 bases at V and 3 bases at J, with 11 bases between. Germline V CDR1 and CDR2: SGHRS, YFSETQ. The CDR3 totals 15 residues.

This chain joins TRBV28 and TRBJ1-3; D not resolved. V was shortened by 5 bases and J by 9 bases, with 11 bases between the two germline ends. Germline loops: CDR1 MDHEN, CDR2 SYDVKM. The CDR3 consists of 12 residues. The CDR3 DNA reads as TGTGCCAGCAGTCCCAGAATAGGCACCATATATTTT. Translated, it gives CASSPRIGTIYF.

This clone was counted a few times. The genes are TRBV4-2 and TRBJ2-5, with 7 bases identical to TRBD1. This CDR3 has 13 residues. From germline, CDR1 is LGHNA and CDR2 YNFKEQ. V was clipped by 4 bases and J by 4 bases; unmatched bases: 3. In DNA, the CDR3 is TGTGCCAGCAGCCCAGGGGGATCAGAGACCCAGTACTTC. It codes for CASSPGGSETQYF.